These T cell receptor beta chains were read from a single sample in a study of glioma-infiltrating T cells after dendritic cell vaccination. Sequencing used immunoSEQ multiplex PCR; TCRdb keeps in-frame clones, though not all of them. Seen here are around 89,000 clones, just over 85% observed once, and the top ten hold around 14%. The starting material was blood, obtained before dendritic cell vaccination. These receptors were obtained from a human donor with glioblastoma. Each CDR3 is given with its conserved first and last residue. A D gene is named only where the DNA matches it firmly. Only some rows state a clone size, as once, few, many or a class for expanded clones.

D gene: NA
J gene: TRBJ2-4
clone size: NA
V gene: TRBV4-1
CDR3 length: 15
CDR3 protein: CASSQVQLAKNIQYF
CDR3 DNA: TGCGCCAGCAGCCAAGTGCAACTAGCCAAAAACATTCAGTACTTC

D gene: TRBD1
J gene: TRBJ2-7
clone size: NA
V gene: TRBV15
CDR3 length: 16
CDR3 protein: CATSRDPGQETYEQYF
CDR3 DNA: TGTGCCACCAGCAGAGATCCGGGACAGGAGACCTACGAGCAGTACTTC

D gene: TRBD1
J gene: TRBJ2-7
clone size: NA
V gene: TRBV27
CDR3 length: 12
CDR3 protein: CASSSDRVRRYF
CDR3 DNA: TGTGCCAGCAGTTCTGACAGGGTGAGGCGGTACTTC

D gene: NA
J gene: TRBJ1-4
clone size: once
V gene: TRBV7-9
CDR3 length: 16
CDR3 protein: CASSLGGSGTWEKLFF
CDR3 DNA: TGTGCCAGCAGCTTAGGCGGGTCGGGGACTTGGGAAAAACTGTTTTTT

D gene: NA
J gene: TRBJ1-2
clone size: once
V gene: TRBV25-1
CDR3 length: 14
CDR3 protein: CASSPSDTLSGYTF
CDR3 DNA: TGTGCCAGCAGTCCCTCGGACACACTTAGTGGCTACACCTTC

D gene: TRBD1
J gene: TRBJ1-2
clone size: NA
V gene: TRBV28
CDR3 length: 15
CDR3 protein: CASRPGTGGFYGYTF
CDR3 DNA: TGTGCCAGCAGGCCCGGGACAGGGGGCTTCTATGGCTACACCTTC

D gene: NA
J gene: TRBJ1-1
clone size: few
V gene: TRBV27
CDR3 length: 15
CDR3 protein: CASSLKRGGLTEAFF
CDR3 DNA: TGTGCCAGCAGCCTAAAACGGGGGGGATTAACTGAAGCTTTCTTT

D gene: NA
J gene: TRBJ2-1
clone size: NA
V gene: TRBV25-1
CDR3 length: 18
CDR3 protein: CASSLGAAGHFRYNEQFF
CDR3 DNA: TGTGCCAGCAGTCTAGGGGCAGCGGGACATTTCCGCTACAATGAGCAGTTCTTC

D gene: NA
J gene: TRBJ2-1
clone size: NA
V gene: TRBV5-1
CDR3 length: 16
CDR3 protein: CASSFSPGMVYNEQFF
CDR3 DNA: TGCGCCAGCAGCTTTAGCCCGGGGATGGTCTACAATGAGCAGTTCTTC

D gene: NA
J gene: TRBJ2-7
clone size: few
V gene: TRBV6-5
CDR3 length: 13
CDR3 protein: CASNTASSYEQYF
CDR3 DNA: TGTGCCAGCAATACAGCCTCCAGCTACGAGCAGTACTTC

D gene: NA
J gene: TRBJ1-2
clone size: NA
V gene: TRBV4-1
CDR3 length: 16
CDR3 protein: CASSPVVSQTNYGYTF
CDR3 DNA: TGCGCCAGCAGCCCGGTGGTGTCACAGACTAACTATGGCTACACCTTC

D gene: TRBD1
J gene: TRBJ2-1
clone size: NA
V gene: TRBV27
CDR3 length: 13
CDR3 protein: CASSSLTGDEQFF
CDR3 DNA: TGTGCCAGCAGTTCGTTAACAGGGGACGAGCAGTTCTTC

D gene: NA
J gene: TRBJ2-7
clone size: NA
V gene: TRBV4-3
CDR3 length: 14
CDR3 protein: CASSQGQVSYEQYF
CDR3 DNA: TGCGCCAGCAGCCAGGGACAAGTATCCTACGAGCAGTACTTC

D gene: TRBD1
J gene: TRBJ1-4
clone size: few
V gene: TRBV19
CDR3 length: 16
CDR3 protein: CASSPKSDRVNEKLFF
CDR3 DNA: TGTGCCAGTAGTCCAAAATCGGACAGGGTAAATGAAAAACTGTTTTTT

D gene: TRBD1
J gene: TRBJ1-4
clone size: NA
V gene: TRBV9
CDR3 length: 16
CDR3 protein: CASSAGTGGENEKLFF
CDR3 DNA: TGTGCCAGCAGCGCCGGGACAGGGGGCGAGAATGAAAAACTGTTTTTT

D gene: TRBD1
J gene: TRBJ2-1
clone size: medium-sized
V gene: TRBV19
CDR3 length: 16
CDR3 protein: CASSIGQGGPSDEQFF
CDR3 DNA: TGTGCCAGTAGTATAGGGCAAGGGGGCCCTTCGGATGAGCAGTTCTTC

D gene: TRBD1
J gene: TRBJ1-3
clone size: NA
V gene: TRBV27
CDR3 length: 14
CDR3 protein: CASRRQGSGNTIYF
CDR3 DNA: TGTGCCAGCAGGCGACAGGGGTCTGGAAACACCATATATTTT